This T cell receptor (beta chain) was captured in a study of OX40 agonist ivuxolimab in advanced cancers. Looking at the study overall: Patients took ivuxolimab, an agonistic anti-OX40 (CD134) antibody.

Autoimmune disease history or systemic immunosuppression disqualified patients. General study results and limits: Clonal expansion was among the lowest in partial responders at 0.1-3.0 mg/kg, especially CD8+. No antigen was identified for the clonally expanded peripheral T cells.

Data came from immunoSEQ multiplex PCR; TCRdb stores just in-frame clones and leaves some out. The table shows roughly 30,000 clones, with less than 90% occurring only once. As regards this clone: Its antigen is still unknown.

There are 16 residues in the CDR3. The V and J ends lost 0 bases and 4 bases respectively, with 13 bases between them. The V gene's germline CDR1 is MRHNA and CDR2 SNTAGT. The starting material was CD4+ or CD8+ T cells sorted from blood, obtained in a trial of the OX40 agonist ivuxolimab. The origin of this receptor is an adult with an advanced solid tumor such as melanoma, head and neck, liver or kidney cancer. The V gene is TRBV6-4, the J gene TRBJ2-1; D may be TRBD2 (6 bases). The CDR3 nucleotides read TGTGCCAGCAGTGACTCGAGGGACTGGGGATACAATGAGCAGTTCTTC. Amino acid sequence: CASSDSRDWGYNEQFF.